This entry features one T cell receptor beta chain sequence. Antigen specificity is unknown. These data are taken from a study of beta chain features in type 1 diabetes. Overall study findings and caveats: In every one of the four CD4+ subsets, TCRB CDR3s were moderately but significantly shorter in Type 1 diabetes patients.

Expressed TCRB transcripts got sequenced, as all isolated RNA was reverse transcribed. The assay was immunoSEQ multiplex PCR, and TCRdb's table has in-frame clones only and misses some. The table records 600,000 to 700,000 clones, 13% of them present only once. Specimen: naive CD4+ T cells from blood. The clonotype comes from a man in his late teens or twenties with type 1 diabetes.

CDR3 sequence reads: CASSRALIAKNIQYF. The CDR3 bases are TGTGCCAGCAGTCGCGCGTTAATAGCCAAAAACATTCAGTACTTC. V gene TRBV6-5 combines with J gene TRBJ2-4; unclear D gene. The CDR3 length is 15 residues. V was shortened by 5 bases and J by 0 bases, with 11 bases between the two germline ends. Germline CDR1 is MNHEY and CDR2 is SVGAGI.